The 25 T cell receptor beta chains listed next were all sequenced from one sample in a study of blood T cell repertoires in COVID-19 (dated by TCRdb to 2018 to 2021). The protocol used for the library was the immunoSEQ multiplex PCR assay. TCRdb obtained this table from immuneACCESS and retained in-frame rearrangements with V and J assigned. These tables miss some clones; where compared with another copy, unresolved V genes account for less than half of the shortfall, and the remainder is unexplained. The sample data list 150,000 to 200,000 clones, and 90% to 95% of these were observed just once. The top ten hold roughly 4.4% of the sample. The sequenced material came from peripheral blood. These receptors were obtained from a woman in her 50s with acute or convalescent COVID-19.

The chain is built from TRBV9 and TRBJ1-6, with D possibly being TRBD1 (5 bases). The V end lost 3 bases, the J end lost 7 bases, and 14 bases lay between the germline ends. Germline V lookup: CDR1 SGDLS, CDR2 YYNGEE. The CDR3 loop spans 15 amino acids. CDR3 sequence: CASSERGGNNSPLHF. The CDR3 DNA reads TGTGCCAGCAGCGAGAGGGGAGGGAACAATTCACCCCTCCACTTT.

The V gene is TRBV30, the J gene TRBJ1-6, with D unclear. Germline V gene lookup returns CDR1 GTSNPN and CDR2 SVGIG (reference sequence). V was pared by 1 base and J by 6 bases, with 13 bases between. The length of the CDR3 is 15 residues. CDR3 nucleotides: TGTGCCTGGAGTGACGGGGTGCCCCCTAATTCACCCCTCCACTTT. This translates into CAWSDGVPPNSPLHF.

This rearrangement joins TRBV3-1 (or the pseudogene TRBV3-2) to TRBJ2-3, with 10 positions matching TRBD1. Germline CDR1 and CDR2: LGHDT and YNNKEL (reference sequence). CDR3 length equals 18 residues. The ends lost 4 bases at V and 4 bases at J; junction bases unmatched: 14. In DNA, the CDR3 is TGTGCCAGCAGCCCAGCACCCCACCGGGACAGGGGAGCAGATACGCAGTATTTT. This gives the protein CASSPAPHRDRGADTQYF.

The rearrangement uses TRBV24-1 and TRBJ2-6, with D hard to call. Germline CDR1 reads KGHDR; CDR2 reads SFDVKD. Between the trimmed V and J ends, which lost 5 bases and 4 bases, there was a span of 8 bases. The CDR3 spans 14 residues. Here the CDR3 reads CATSGWAGANVLTF. DNA of the CDR3: TGTGCCACCAGTGGGTGGGCCGGGGCCAACGTCCTGACTTTC.

This clone occurred once. The V and J genes are TRBV28 and TRBJ1-2, with D perhaps TRBD1 (5 bases). CDR1 and CDR2 (germline): MDHEN, SYDVKM. The CDR3 contains 12 residues. V gave up 7 bases and J gave up 5 bases, with 11 bases separating them. The DNA of the CDR3 is TGTGCCAGCAACCTGGGGGGGTATGGCTACACCTTC. Its protein product is CASNLGGYGYTF.

The rearrangement uses TRBV5-1 and TRBJ1-5; D not certain. There are 14 residues in the CDR3. Germline assignment: CDR1 SGHRS and CDR2 YFSETQ. Trimming cost V 3 bases and J 2 bases, with 9 bases left between them. CDR3 amino acids: CASSWAGGNQPQHF. The CDR3 DNA reads TGCGCCAGCAGCTGGGCCGGGGGCAATCAGCCCCAGCATTTT.

The chain uses TRBV2 and TRBJ2-7, with a tentative D call TRBD2 (5 bases). This CDR3 region has 14 residues. Trimming stripped 1 base from V and 5 bases from J, with 12 bases between. The germline V gene encodes CDR1 SNHLY and CDR2 FYNNEI. CDR3 nucleotide sequence: TGTGCCAGCAGTGAAGGTACGAGGGTAGACGAGCAGTACTTC. Protein sequence: CASSEGTRVDEQYF.

This chain connects TRBV27 to TRBJ1-1; 7 bases map to TRBD1. Unmatched junction bases numbered 4, after V lost 8 bases and J lost 1 base. The CDR3 length is 13 residues. Germline V gene sequence: CDR1 MNHEY, CDR2 SMNVEV (reference sequence). The CDR3 nucleotides read TGTGCCAGCCGGCGGGACAGGAACACTGAAGCTTTCTTT. Encoded protein: CASRRDRNTEAFF.

This chain joins TRBV6-5 and TRBJ2-7, with TRBD1 matching 7 bases. The CDR3 consists of 13 residues. With 4 bases clipped from V and 2 bases from J, the junction kept 2 bases outside the gene matches. Germline CDR1 and CDR2: MNHEY and SVGAGI. The CDR3 protein is CASSLQGTYEQYF. CDR3 bases: TGTGCCAGCAGTTTACAGGGGACCTACGAGCAGTACTTC.

This chain links TRBV7-9 with TRBJ2-3; 8 nucleotides line up with TRBD2. The CDR3 has 16 residues. V was pared by 5 bases and J by 5 bases, with 12 bases of the junction left unmatched. CDR1 and CDR2 (germline): SEHNR, FQNEAQ (reference sequence). The CDR3 spells CASSPRLALKVDTQYF. CDR3 nucleotides: TGTGCCAGCAGCCCCCGACTAGCGCTAAAGGTAGATACGCAGTATTTT.

The chain recombines TRBV11-3 with TRBJ2-5; D might be TRBD2 (5 bases). The CDR3 extends over 15 amino acids. Trimming cost V 4 bases and J 3 bases, with 15 bases left between them. In germline, CDR1 is SGHNT, CDR2 YENEEA. The DNA for the CDR3 is TGTGCCAGCAGCTCCCGCGGAGGACGGGAAGAGACCCAGTACTTC. This sequence encodes CASSSRGGREETQYF.

The chain links TRBV29-1 to TRBJ1-6; D might be TRBD1 (5 bases). Trimming removed 7 bases from V and 5 bases from J, with 12 bases in between. Germline V gene data show CDR1 as SQVTM and CDR2 as ANQGSEA. The CDR3 length is 13 residues. CDR3 DNA: TGCAGCGCCCGGAGGGGTAATAATTCACCCCTCCACTTT. This gives the protein CSARRGNNSPLHF. Together with reference TRBV29-1 and TRBJ1-6, the CDR3 gives the full variable domain: SAVISQKPSRDICQRGTSLTIQCQVDSQVTMMFWYRQQPGQSLTLIATANQGSEATYESGFVIDKFPISRPNLTFSTLTVSNMSPEDSSIYLCSARRGNNSPLHFGNGTRLTVT.

CDR3 loop: CATTDGLEAFF. The CDR3 coding sequence is TGTGCCACCACCGACGGGTTGGAAGCTTTCTTT. V is TRBV24-1 and J is TRBJ1-1; D ambiguous. The CDR3 spans 11 residues. CDR1 and CDR2 (germline): KGHDR, SFDVKD. V lost 8 bases and J lost 8, with 11 bases in between.

The chain has TRBV6-5 and TRBJ1-5; 7 bases fit TRBD1. From germline, CDR1 is MNHEY and CDR2 SVGAGI. The J segment lost 2 bases and the V segment lost 10 bases, leaving 8 bases of the junction unmatched. This CDR3 has 14 residues. CDR3 DNA: TGTGCCACCTCCAGGGGGTTCGGCAATCAGCCCCAGCATTTT. Translation gives CATSRGFGNQPQHF.

The chain uses TRBV12-5 and TRBJ1-1, with TRBD1 matching 10 bases. Germline loops: CDR1 LGHNT, CDR2 FRNRAP. The CDR3 totals 16 residues. Unmatched junction bases numbered 2, after V lost 1 base and J lost 0 bases. The chain's CDR3 is CASGLGQGALNTEAFF. The CDR3 DNA is TGTGCTAGTGGTTTGGGACAGGGGGCCCTGAACACTGAAGCTTTCTTT.

The V gene is TRBV4-1, the J gene TRBJ2-5, with D perhaps matching TRBD2 (6 bases). V lost 1 base, J lost 4 bases, and 13 bases lay in between. The CDR3 runs to 15 residues. Germline CDR1 and CDR2: MGHRA and YSYEKL. The CDR3, as DNA: TGCGCCAGCAGCCAAGGAATCCTGGGGGGAGAGACCCAGTACTTC. Protein sequence: CASSQGILGGETQYF.

The chain combines TRBV13 with TRBJ1-1, with 8 positions matching TRBD1. J was trimmed by 0 bases and V by 5 bases; bases with no gene match: 5. The CDR3 totals 15 residues. Germline-derived CDR1 and CDR2 are PRHDT and FYEKMQ (reference sequence). The CDR3 region has the DNA TGTGCCAGCAGCCCACGGACAGGGCTGAACACTGAAGCTTTCTTT. Translation gives CASSPRTGLNTEAFF. Looking up the rest from reference TRBV13 and TRBJ1-1 gives the full variable domain: AAGVIQSPRHLIKEKRETATLKCYPIPRHDTVYWYQQGPGQDPQFLISFYEKMQSDKGSIPDRFSAQQFSDYHSELNMSSLELGDSALYFCASSPRTGLNTEAFFGQGTRLTVV.

The V and J genes are TRBV19 and TRBJ1-5; 7 bases agree with TRBD1. The CDR3 is made up of 14 amino acids. The germline gives CDR1 LNHDA, CDR2 SQIVND (reference sequence). V trimming: 4 bases; J trimming: 3 bases; junction bases outside the gene matches: 3. In DNA form, the CDR3 reads TGTGCCAGTAGTACGACAGGGTTCAATCAGCCCCAGCATTTT. Its protein product is CASSTTGFNQPQHF. Together with reference TRBV19 and TRBJ1-5, the CDR3 gives the full variable domain: DGGITQSPKYLFRKEGQNVTLSCEQNLNHDAMYWYRQDPGQGLRLIYYSQIVNDFQKGDIAEGYSVSREKKESFPLTVTSAQKNPTAFYLCASSTTGFNQPQHFGDGTRLSIL.

This chain links TRBV27 with TRBJ2-1, with TRBD2 matching over 9 bases. CDR1 and CDR2 (germline): MNHEY, SMNVEV (reference sequence). CDR3 length equals 14 residues. Trimming removed 4 bases from V and 8 bases from J; junction bases left unmatched: 6. The CDR3 bases are TGTGCCAGCAGTTCAAGGACTAGCGTATATGAGCAGTTCTTC. It translates to CASSSRTSVYEQFF.

The J gene is TRBJ2-1, the V gene TRBV5-1; TRBD2 matches 8 bases. The CDR3 length is 16 residues. Trimming at V came to 3 bases and at J to 8 bases, leaving 13 bases not matched to a gene. Germline CDR1 reads SGHRS; CDR2 reads YFSETQ. CDR3 in DNA: TGCGCCAGCAGCTCTGATCCAGCGGGGGCCGGCGATGAGCAGTTCTTC. Protein sequence: CASSSDPAGAGDEQFF.

The rearrangement joins TRBV5-6 to TRBJ1-6, with D unresolved. The ends were cut back, 2 bases at V and 0 bases at J, with 9 bases in the middle. The CDR3 is 16 residues long. Germline V gene sequence: CDR1 SGHDT, CDR2 YYEEEE. The CDR3: CASSFTASSYNSPLHF. The CDR3 nucleotides are TGTGCCAGCAGCTTCACCGCTAGCTCCTATAATTCACCCCTCCACTTT.

This clone appeared a single time. This chain connects TRBV10-3 to TRBJ1-6; TRBD1 matches 7 bases. The ends lost 2 bases at V and 7 bases at J; junction bases unmatched: 2. The germline gives CDR1 ENHRY, CDR2 SYGVKD. The length of the CDR3 is 14 residues. The DNA for the CDR3 is TGTGCCATCAGTGAGACGGACAGGAATTCACCCCTCCACTTT. Amino acid sequence: CAISETDRNSPLHF.

V usage is TRBV7-2 and J usage is TRBJ1-5; the match to TRBD1 covers 8 bases. J was trimmed by 6 bases and V by 3 bases; bases with no gene match: 7. Germline V lookup: CDR1 SGHTA, CDR2 FQGNSA. The length of the CDR3 is 15 residues. CDR3 amino acids: CASSLPTGGGQPQHF. CDR3 nucleotide sequence: TGTGCCAGCAGCTTGCCCACAGGGGGAGGTCAGCCCCAGCATTTT.

This clone was counted a single time. J is TRBJ2-1 and V is TRBV28, with 8 bases identical to TRBD2. The trim removed 6 bases at V and 2 bases at J, leaving 3 bases unmatched. This CDR3 spans 14 amino acids. CDR1 and CDR2 from the germline V gene are MDHEN and SYDVKM. The CDR3 spells CASREAGAYNEQFF. The CDR3 DNA sequence: TGTGCCAGCAGAGAAGCGGGAGCCTACAATGAGCAGTTCTTC.

This chain joins TRBV16 and TRBJ2-7; 9 nucleotides match TRBD1. The J segment lost 0 bases and the V segment lost 5 bases, leaving 8 bases of the junction unmatched. This CDR3 has 16 residues. Germline V gene lookup returns CDR1 KGHSY and CDR2 FQNENV. For the CDR3, the DNA is TGTGCCAGCAGCAAACCGGGACAGGGTTCCTCCTACGAGCAGTACTTC. Its translation is CASSKPGQGSSYEQYF.